Each of the 15 T cell receptor beta chains below was sequenced from the same sample in a study of blood T cell repertoires in COVID-19 (TCRdb year 2020). The library relied on the immunoSEQ multiplex PCR assay. Drawn from immuneACCESS, this table holds only the in-frame rearrangements with V and J called that TCRdb kept. Clones are partly lost; checked studies trace under half to an unresolved V gene and leave the rest unexplained. The sample profile shows around 150,000 clones; 65% to 80% of them were found once. Less than 5.5% of the sample rests with the top ten. Sequenced material: peripheral blood. These receptors all stem from a man in his 60s with acute or convalescent COVID-19.

The count of this clone is one. This sequence joins TRBV5-5 and TRBJ2-1, with 8 bases identical to TRBD2. With V trimmed by 4 bases and J by 3 bases, 6 bases remained unmatched. CDR1 is SGHKS and CDR2 is YYEKEE in the germline V gene (reference sequence). The CDR3 loop spans 15 amino acids. Here the CDR3 reads CASSTRLAIYNEQFF. DNA for the CDR3: TGTGCCAGCAGCACCCGACTAGCGATCTACAATGAGCAGTTCTTC.

The rearrangement uses TRBV10-3 and TRBJ2-7; weak D call: TRBD2 (5 bases). Trimming shortened V by 10 bases and J by 0 bases, and 13 bases separated the two germline ends. The V gene's germline CDR1 is ENHRY and CDR2 SYGVKD. The CDR3 has 13 residues. The CDR3 spells CATSGVSSYEQYF. The CDR3 DNA reads as TGTGCCACCTCCGGGGTAAGCTCCTACGAGCAGTACTTC.

The V and J genes are TRBV18 and TRBJ1-5, with TRBD1 matching over 7 bases. The CDR3 length is 16 residues. Germline V gene sequence: CDR1 KGHSH, CDR2 LQKENI. J gave up 0 bases and V 3 bases, and 5 bases lay outside the gene matches. This CDR3 reads CASSPRGQSSNQPQHF. CDR3 nucleotide sequence: TGTGCCAGCTCACCCAGGGGACAGAGTAGCAATCAGCCCCAGCATTTT.

A note on this clone: Other DNA sequences of this sample code for an identical CDR3. This chain connects TRBV24-1 to TRBJ2-7; tentatively, D is TRBD1 (6 bases). The germline gives CDR1 KGHDR, CDR2 SFDVKD. There are 12 residues in the CDR3. Between the trimmed V and J ends, which lost 1 base and 6 bases, there was a span of 6 bases. CDR3 sequence (DNA): TGTGCCACCAGTGATTTCAGGGGCGAGCAGTACTTC. Its protein is CATSDFRGEQYF.

This clone came up a few times. This chain uses TRBV7-2 with TRBJ2-7; possibly TRBD1 for D (6 bases). Trimming removed 2 bases from V and 1 base from J, with 9 bases in between. This CDR3 region has 14 residues. CDR1 and CDR2 (germline): SGHTA, FQGNSA. DNA of the CDR3: TGTGCCAGCAGCTTATACCAGGGGTCCTACGAGCAGTACTTC. Encoded protein: CASSLYQGSYEQYF. The whole variable domain, filled in from reference TRBV7-2 and TRBJ2-7, reads GAGVSQSPSNKVTEKGKDVELRCDPISGHTALYWYRQSLGQGLEFLIYFQGNSAPDKSGLPSDRFSAERTGGSVSTLTIQRTQQEDSAVYLCASSLYQGSYEQYFGPGTRLTVT.

The sample holds one count of this clone. The chain combines TRBV5-1 with TRBJ1-6; TRBD1 is a possible D gene (6 bases). The V gene lost 4 bases and the J gene lost 5 bases, with 10 bases spanning the gap. CDR3 size: 14 residues. CDR1 and CDR2 from the germline V gene are SGHRS and YFSETQ. The CDR3 loop is CASSIGQNNSPLHF. The CDR3 nucleotides are TGCGCCAGCAGCATTGGACAGAATAATTCACCCCTCCACTTT.

This rearrangement joins TRBV5-1 to TRBJ2-1; 7 bases are shared with TRBD2. This CDR3 is built from 17 residues. V shed 1 base, J shed 2 bases, and the junction held 9 bases outside the gene matches. CDR1 is SGHRS and CDR2 is YFSETQ in the germline V gene. The CDR3 DNA follows: TGCGCCAGCAGCTTGTTATTCACGGGAGGTCCCTACAATGAGCAGTTCTTC. It encodes CASSLLFTGGPYNEQFF. The whole variable domain, remainder taken from reference TRBV5-1 and TRBJ2-1, is KAGVTQTPRYLIKTRGQQVTLSCSPISGHRSVSWYQQTPGQGLQFLFEYFSETQRNKGNFPGRFSGRQFSNSRSEMNVSTLELGDSALYLCASSLLFTGGPYNEQFFGPGTRLTVL.

This rearrangement joins TRBV6-5 to TRBJ2-7, with 11 nucleotides matching TRBD2. Germline CDR1 and CDR2: MNHEY and SVGAGI. The CDR3 covers 14 residues. V was pared by 6 bases and J by 3 bases, with 4 bases of the junction left unmatched. The CDR3: CASSPTSGSYEQYF. DNA of the CDR3: TGTGCCAGCAGCCCCACTAGCGGGAGCTACGAGCAGTACTTC.

The V call is TRBV6-5, the J call TRBJ2-4; D unclear. The CDR3 consists of 13 residues. The germline CDR1 and CDR2 sequences are MNHEY and SVGAGI. The V gene lost 6 bases and the J gene lost 7 bases, with 13 bases spanning the gap. CDR3 sequence (DNA): TGTGCCAGCAGCTCCGACTGGCGGAACATTCAGTACTTC. The encoded protein is CASSSDWRNIQYF.

The chain has TRBV12-3 or TRBV12-4 and TRBJ1-1; 7 bases fit TRBD1. The CDR3 extends over 13 amino acids. V shed 7 bases and J 4 bases; nucleotides not matched to a gene: 6. For the CDR3, the DNA is TGTGCCAGCAACGCCCGGACAGGCACTGAAGCTTTCTTT. Translation: CASNARTGTEAFF.

This clone was seen a single time. The V gene is TRBV27, the J gene TRBJ1-1, with 8 bases lining up with TRBD1. This CDR3 contains 17 residues. Germline loops: CDR1 MNHEY, CDR2 SMNVEV (reference sequence). V lost 3 bases to trimming and J lost 1 base; unmatched junction nucleotides: 10. This CDR3 is CASSLQGAPPTNTEAFF. As DNA, the CDR3 is TGTGCCAGCAGTTTGCAGGGGGCGCCTCCAACGAACACTGAAGCTTTCTTT.

The chain combines TRBV28 with TRBJ2-7; D is perhaps TRBD1 (5 bases). V was cut by 5 bases and J by 4 bases, with 15 bases left in between. The CDR3 runs to 14 residues. The V gene's germline CDR1 is MDHEN and CDR2 SYDVKM. The CDR3 DNA reads TGTGCCAGCAGTAGGGCAGGGCCGGAATACGAGCAGTACTTC. Translated: CASSRAGPEYEQYF.

J is TRBJ2-7 and V is TRBV18, with D possibly TRBD1 on 6 matching bases. Deletions cut 4 bases from V and 3 bases from J, with 16 bases between. The CDR3 loop spans 15 amino acids. Germline V gives CDR1 KGHSH, CDR2 LQKENI. In nucleotides, the CDR3 is TGTGCCAGCTCACTACAGGCCGGGACACTCTACGAGCAGTACTTC. Residues: CASSLQAGTLYEQYF.

The V call is TRBV30, the J call TRBJ2-1; D may be TRBD2 (5 bases). The CDR3 runs to 14 residues. Germline V lookup: CDR1 GTSNPN, CDR2 SVGIG (reference sequence). Trimming left V 6 bases short and J 5 bases short, with 17 bases between. DNA for the CDR3: TGTGCCTGTCAGGTGGGAAGCGGAGACAATGAGCAGTTCTTC. Amino acids: CACQVGSGDNEQFF.

This chain links TRBV28 with TRBJ2-7; no reliable D call. CDR1 is MDHEN and CDR2 is SYDVKM in the germline V gene. This CDR3 is built from 12 residues. V was trimmed by 5 bases and J by 7 bases, leaving 12 bases between them. CDR3 coding DNA: TGTGCCAGCAGTCCTCTACGAAGTGAGCAGTACTTC. It specifies CASSPLRSEQYF.